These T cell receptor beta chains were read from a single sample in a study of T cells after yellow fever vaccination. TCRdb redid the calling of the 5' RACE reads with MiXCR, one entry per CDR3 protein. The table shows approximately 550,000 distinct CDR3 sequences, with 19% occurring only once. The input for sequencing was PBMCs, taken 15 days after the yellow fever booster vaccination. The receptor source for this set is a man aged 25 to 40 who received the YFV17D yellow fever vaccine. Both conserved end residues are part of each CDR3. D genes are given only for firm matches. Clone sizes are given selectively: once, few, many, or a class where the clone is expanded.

CASSSRGLGGGTDTQYF TGTGCCAGCAGCTCCCGGGGACTAGGGGGAGGCACAGATACGCAGTATTTT few TRBJ2-3 TRBV7-3 TRBD2
CASSAGTSGLEPTDTQYF TGTGCCAGCAGTGCCGGGACTAGCGGGTTGGAACCCACAGATACGCAGTATTTT NA TRBJ2-3 TRBV12-3/TRBV12-4 TRBD2
CASISNGRGQPYEQYF TGTGCCAGCATCTCCAATGGGAGGGGACAGCCCTACGAGCAGTACTTC NA TRBJ2-7 TRBV12-3/TRBV12-4 NA
CASSQSRDYDNEQFF TGTGCCAGCAGCCAGAGCCGGGACTACGACAATGAGCAGTTCTTC NA TRBJ2-1 TRBV7-2 TRBD2
CASSLLSAGTIEQFF TGTGCCAGCAGCTTACTTTCGGCGGGGACCATCGAGCAGTTCTTC NA TRBJ2-1 TRBV7-2 NA
CASSQELAGGTPQETQYF TGCGCCAGCAGCCAAGAGTTAGCGGGAGGCACCCCTCAAGAGACCCAGTACTTC NA TRBJ2-5 TRBV4-3 TRBD2
CASSPDRGREAFF TGTGCCAGCTCCCCCGACAGGGGGCGTGAAGCTTTCTTT few TRBJ1-1 TRBV18 TRBD1
CASSVASTSSTDTQYF TGTGCCAGCAGCGTAGCCAGCACGAGTAGCACAGATACGCAGTATTTT few TRBJ2-3 TRBV9 NA
CSVEDLHNEQYF TGCAGCGTTGAAGATCTTCACAACGAGCAGTACTTC few TRBJ2-7 TRBV29-1 NA
CSVGVRGEQYF TGCAGCGTTGGGGTCCGGGGCGAGCAGTACTTC few TRBJ2-7 TRBV29-1 NA
CSALDFSTDTQYF TGCAGTGCTTTGGACTTCTCCACAGATACGCAGTATTTT NA TRBJ2-3 TRBV20-1 NA
CASSQTGQVNTEAFF TGCGCCAGCAGCCAAACGGGACAGGTGAACACTGAAGCTTTCTTT few TRBJ1-1 TRBV4-3 TRBD1
CASSLFGGNTEAFF TGTGCCAGCAGCTTATTCGGGGGGAACACTGAAGCTTTCTTT many TRBJ1-1 TRBV11-2 NA
CSARDGKKAGNTIYF TGCAGTGCTAGAGATGGGAAGAAAGCTGGAAACACCATATATTTT NA TRBJ1-3 TRBV20-1 NA
CASSFRGGSPLHF TGTGCCAGCAGTTTCAGGGGAGGTTCACCCCTCCACTTT few TRBJ1-6 TRBV12-3/TRBV12-4 NA
CASSLSDYPLYEQYF TGTGCCAGCAGCTTATCGGACTATCCCCTCTACGAGCAGTACTTC few TRBJ2-7 TRBV7-2 NA
CASSPVNTQYF TGTGCCAGCAGCCCAGTCAATACGCAGTATTTT NA TRBJ2-3 TRBV2 NA
CASSSSYGEAFF TGTGCCAGCAGTTCATCCTACGGGGAAGCTTTCTTT NA TRBJ1-1 TRBV6-2/TRBV6-3 NA
CATRVTSGSSGEQFF TGTGCCACCAGGGTGACTAGCGGGAGTTCGGGTGAGCAGTTCTTC NA TRBJ2-1 TRBV15 TRBD2
CATSPGQGARETQYF TGTGCCACCAGCCCGGGACAGGGGGCGCGGGAGACCCAGTACTTC NA TRBJ2-5 TRBV24-1 TRBD1
CASSPSRNQETQYF TGTGCCAGCAGTCCCTCCCGGAACCAAGAGACCCAGTACTTC NA TRBJ2-5 TRBV7-2 NA
CASSFTGVNTEAFF TGTGCCAGCAGCTTCACAGGGGTTAACACTGAAGCTTTCTTT few TRBJ1-1 TRBV7-9 TRBD1
CASSASSGIMYEQYF TGCGCCAGCAGTGCGTCTAGCGGGATTATGTACGAGCAGTACTTC NA TRBJ2-7 TRBV5-1 TRBD2